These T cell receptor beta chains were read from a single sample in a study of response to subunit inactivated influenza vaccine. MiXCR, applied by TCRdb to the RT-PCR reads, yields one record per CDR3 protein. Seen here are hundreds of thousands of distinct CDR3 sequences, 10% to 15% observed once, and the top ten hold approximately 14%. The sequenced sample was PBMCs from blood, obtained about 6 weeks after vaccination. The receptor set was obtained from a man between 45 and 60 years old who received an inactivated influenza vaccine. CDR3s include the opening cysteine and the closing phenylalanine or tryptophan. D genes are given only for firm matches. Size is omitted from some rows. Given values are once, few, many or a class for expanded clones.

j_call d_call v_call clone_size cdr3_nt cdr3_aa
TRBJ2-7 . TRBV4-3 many TGCGCCAGCAGCCAATCCCTCAGGGGAGGGTCCTACGAGCAGTACTTC CASSQSLRGGSYEQYF
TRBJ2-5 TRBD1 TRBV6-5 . TGTGCCAGCAGCTTACAATCGACAGGGAATCAAGAGTCCCAGTACTTC CASSLQSTGNQESQYF
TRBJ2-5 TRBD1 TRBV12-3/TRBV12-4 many TGTGCCAGCAGTTGGCCGGGACAGCAAGAGACCCAGTACTTC CASSWPGQQETQYF
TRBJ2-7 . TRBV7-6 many TGTGCCAGCAGCTTAGCAGGGATTCAGAACGAGCAGTACTTC CASSLAGIQNEQYF
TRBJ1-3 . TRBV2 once TGTGCCAGCAGAGAAGGTGGTCTGAGAAACACCATATATTTT CASREGGLRNTIYF
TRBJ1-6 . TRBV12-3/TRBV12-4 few TGTGCCAGCAACTACTATAATTCACCCCTCCACTTT CASNYYNSPLHF
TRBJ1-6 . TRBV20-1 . TGCAGTGCTATAGACAGTGGAAATTCACCCCTCCACTTT CSAIDSGNSPLHF
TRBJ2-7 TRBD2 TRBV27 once TGTGCCAGCAGTCCAGGGACTAACGCCTACGAGCAGTACTTC CASSPGTNAYEQYF
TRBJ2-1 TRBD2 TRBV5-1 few TGCGCCAGCAGCTTAGGACTAGCGGGAATAAACAATGAGCAGTTCTTC CASSLGLAGINNEQFF
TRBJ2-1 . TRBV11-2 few TGTGCCAGCAGCTTCGGTTCCCTTCGTGAGCAGTTCTTC CASSFGSLREQFF
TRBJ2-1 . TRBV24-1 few TGTGCCACCAGTGATTTGGCAGGGTACGGGCAGTTCTTC CATSDLAGYGQFF
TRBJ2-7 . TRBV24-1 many TGTGCCACCAGTGACCGGGGAATCGACGAGCAGTACTTC CATSDRGIDEQYF
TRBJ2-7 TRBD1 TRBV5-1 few TGCGCCAGCAGCTGGGGGGACAGGTCCCACTACGAGCAGTACTTC CASSWGDRSHYEQYF
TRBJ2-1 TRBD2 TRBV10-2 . TGCGCCAGCAGTGAGTTTAGCGGGGGGGGCAATGAGCAGTTCTTC CASSEFSGGGNEQFF
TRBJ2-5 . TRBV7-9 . TGTGCCAGCAGCTGGGGGACGGATCAAGAGACCCAGTACTTC CASSWGTDQETQYF
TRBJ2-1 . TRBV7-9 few TGTGCCAGCACCCCAGGGACGGGATCCTACAATGAGCAGTTCTTC CASTPGTGSYNEQFF
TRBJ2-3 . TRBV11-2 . TGTGCCAGCAGCAGCGTCCGGGGGGCTATCACAGATACGCAGTATTTT CASSSVRGAITDTQYF
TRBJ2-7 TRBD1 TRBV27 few TGTGCCAGCAGTTTCCTTGGGGGACAGGGGAACGAGCAGTACTTC CASSFLGGQGNEQYF
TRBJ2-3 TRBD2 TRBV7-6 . TGTGCCAGCAGCTCCTTTGGGACTAGCGAGACGCAGTATTTT CASSSFGTSETQYF
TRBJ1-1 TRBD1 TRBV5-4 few TGTGCCAGCTTCCCGACAGGGACGATGAACACTGAAGCTTTCTTT CASFPTGTMNTEAFF
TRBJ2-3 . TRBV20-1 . TGCAGTGCTAGGTGGCGGGGTACGCAGTATTTT CSARWRGTQYF
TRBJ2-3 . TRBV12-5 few TGTGCTAGTGGTTTGCATCCGAACACAGATACGCAGTATTTT CASGLHPNTDTQYF
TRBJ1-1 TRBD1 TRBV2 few TGTGCCAGCAGTGACCAGGGGGCCATCACTGAAGCTTTCTTT CASSDQGAITEAFF
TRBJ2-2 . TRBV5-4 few TGTGCCAGCGGTCAGGGAGTCGGGGAGCTGTTTTTT CASGQGVGELFF
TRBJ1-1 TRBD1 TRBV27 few TGTGCCAGCAGTTTAAATACAGGGGGACGCGCTGAAGCTTTCTTT CASSLNTGGRAEAFF
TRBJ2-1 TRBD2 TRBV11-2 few TGTGCCAGCAGCCCCTGGGGAGGGACTAGCGGGAGGGACTACAATGAGCAGTTCTTC CASSPWGGTSGRDYNEQFF
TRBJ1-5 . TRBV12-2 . TGTGCAAGTCGCTTAGAGGTAGCTTATAGCAATCAGCCCCAGCATTTT CASRLEVAYSNQPQHF
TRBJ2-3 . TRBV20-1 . TGCAGTGCTAGACGCCCGGGACGGGTCCGGGATACGCAGTATTTT CSARRPGRVRDTQYF
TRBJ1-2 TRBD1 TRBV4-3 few TGCGCCAGCAGCCAAGATTTAGGCCGGACAGGGAACTATGGCTACACCTTC CASSQDLGRTGNYGYTF
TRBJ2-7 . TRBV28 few TGTGCCAGCAGTTTAGCTAAGGACCTCAGCTCCTACGAGCAGTACTTC CASSLAKDLSSYEQYF
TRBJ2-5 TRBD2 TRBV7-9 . TGTGCCAGCACCATTTACCGCGGGGGGGGCGGCGAGACCCAGTACTTC CASTIYRGGGGETQYF
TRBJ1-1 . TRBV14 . TGTGCCAGCAGCCAAGCCCGCACTGAAGCTTTCTTT CASSQARTEAFF
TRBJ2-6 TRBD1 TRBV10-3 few TGTGCCATCAGTGAAGGCTCAGGACAGGGTGTGTCTGGGGCCAACGTCCTGACTTTC CAISEGSGQGVSGANVLTF
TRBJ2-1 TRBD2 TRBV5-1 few TGCGCCAGCAGCTTGGAAGAGCGGGGGGGCGGCGAGCAGTTCTTC CASSLEERGGGEQFF
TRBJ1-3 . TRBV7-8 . TGTGCCAGCAGCTTAGCCCGCTGGGGGACGAGAAACACCATATATTTT CASSLARWGTRNTIYF
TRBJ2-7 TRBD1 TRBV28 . TGTGCCAGCATATCTCGAGACAGGGCCTCCTACGAGCAGTACTTC CASISRDRASYEQYF
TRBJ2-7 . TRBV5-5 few TGTGCCAGCAGCTTTACCCCTAAAGACGAGCAGTACTTC CASSFTPKDEQYF
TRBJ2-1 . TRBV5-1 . TGCGCCAGCAGCTTGGTAGCAGGGATCTACAATGAGCAGTTCTTC CASSLVAGIYNEQFF
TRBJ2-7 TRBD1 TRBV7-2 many TGTGCCAGCAGCTACCGGGACAGGGGAGACGAGCAGTACTTC CASSYRDRGDEQYF
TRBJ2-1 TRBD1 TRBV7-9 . TGTGCCAGCAGCCGGACAGGGGGCCTACAAAATGAGCAGTTCTTC CASSRTGGLQNEQFF
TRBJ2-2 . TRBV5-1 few TGCGCCAGCAGCTTGTTCGCGGACACCGGGGAGCTGTTTTTT CASSLFADTGELFF
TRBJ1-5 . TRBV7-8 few TGTGCCAGCAGCTCAATACAACAGGGCCAGCCCCAGCATTTT CASSSIQQGQPQHF
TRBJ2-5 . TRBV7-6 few TGTGCCAGCAGCTCCTTTCGTAGTGGGGAGACCCAGTACTTC CASSSFRSGETQYF
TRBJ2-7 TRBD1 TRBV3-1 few TGTGCCAGCAGCCAACTGGACAGGCCCGGGGAGCAGTACTTC CASSQLDRPGEQYF
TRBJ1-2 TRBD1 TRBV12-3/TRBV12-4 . TGTGCCAGCAGTCTTCGGACAGGACCTATAACTAACTATGGCTACACCTTC CASSLRTGPITNYGYTF